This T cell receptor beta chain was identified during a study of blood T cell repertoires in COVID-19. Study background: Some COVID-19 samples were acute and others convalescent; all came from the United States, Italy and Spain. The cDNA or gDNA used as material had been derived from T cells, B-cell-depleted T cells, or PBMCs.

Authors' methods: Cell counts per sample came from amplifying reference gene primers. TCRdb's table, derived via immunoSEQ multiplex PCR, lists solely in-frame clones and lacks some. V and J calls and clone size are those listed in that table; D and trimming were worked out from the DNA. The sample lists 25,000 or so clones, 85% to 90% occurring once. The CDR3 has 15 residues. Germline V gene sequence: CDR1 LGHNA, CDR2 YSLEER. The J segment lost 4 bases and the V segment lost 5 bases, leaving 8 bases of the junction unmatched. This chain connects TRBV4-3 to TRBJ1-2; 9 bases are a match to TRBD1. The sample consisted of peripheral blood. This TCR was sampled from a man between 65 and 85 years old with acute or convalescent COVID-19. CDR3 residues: CASSAVQGASYGYTF. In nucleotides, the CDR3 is TGCGCCAGCAGCGCGGTACAGGGGGCGAGCTATGGCTACACCTTC.